This T cell receptor beta chain originates from a study of tumor-infiltrating lymphocytes in primary liver carcinoma. The ends were cut back, 4 bases at V and 2 bases at J, with 15 bases in the middle. Germline V gives CDR1 MGHRA, CDR2 YSYEKL. This CDR3 comprises 16 residues. From approximately 490 ng total RNA, TCR beta cDNA was generated with a primer in the constant region. Libraries covering TCR beta were generated through three nested multiplex PCR rounds (using a slightly modified ARM-PCR). A C-beta reverse primer and TRBV1-TRBV30 forward primers served in each of the first two PCR rounds, at ten to eleven cycles apiece. TCRdb reprocessed the multiplex PCR reads via MiXCR and lists one record per CDR3 protein. The sample holds more than 100,000 distinct CDR3 sequences, about 59% seen once. Co-extraction of RNA and DNA was performed on about 20-32 mg of unsorted bulk tissue.

The genes are TRBV4-1 and TRBJ2-1; weak D call: TRBD2 (6 bases). Sequenced material: liver tumor tissue from sampling region 1. This sample's subset: tumor region T1, superior pole. The clonotype comes from a woman aged 60 to 75 with primary liver carcinoma and hepatitis B virus infection. The CDR3 region is CASSPSGGIPYNEQFF. The DNA of the CDR3 is TGCGCCAGCAGCCCCAGCGGCGGGATCCCCTACAATGAGCAGTTCTTC.